The T cell receptor beta chain under discussion was sequenced for a study of shared clonotypes between healthy human individuals. On the study more broadly: A couple of women and a few men aged 18 to 49 served as donors. Three plates were used per donor for CD4 naive, three for CD4 memory, two for CD8 naive and one for CD8 memory. Whole-study findings and limits: Represented diversity (both genetic and exposure-history) was limited by the small number of donors.

Libraries were prepared by immunoSEQ multiplex PCR; TCRdb keeps only in-frame clonotypes and omits some of them. The sample shows some 2.4 million clones, approximately 94% of them seen only once. As concerns this clone: No antigen is known for it.

This CDR3 spans 17 amino acids. Trimming took 0 bases from V and 4 from J, leaving 16 bases between them. Per germline, CDR1 LNHDA and CDR2 SQIVND (reference sequence). This sequence joins TRBV19 and TRBJ1-5, with a weak D call TRBD1 (5 bases). The sample taken for sequencing was naive CD4+ T cells from PBMCs. Subset indicated: CD45RA+ positively selected. The TCR was taken from a man aged 18 to 30 in good health. Some clones in this sample may be carry-over from other donors' samples. This CDR3 reads CASSIERALRGNQPQHF. The CDR3 nucleotides read TGTGCCAGTAGTATAGAGCGGGCACTCCGGGGGAATCAGCCCCAGCATTTT.